The 27 T cell receptor beta chains given below trace back to one sample, sequenced in a study of shared clonotypes between healthy human individuals (dated by TCRdb to about 2020). Library method: the immunoSEQ multiplex PCR assay. In TCRdb, the immuneACCESS table is reduced to in-frame sequences with V and J assigned. These tables do not hold every clone; where another copy was compared, an unresolved V gene accounts for under half, and the others remain unexplained. For this sample there are 400,000 to 500,000 clones; around 80% appear just once. Of the sample, roughly 12% is held by the ten largest clones. The sample comprised PBMCs. These receptors were taken from a woman in her thirties or forties in good health. Some clones in this sample may be carry-over from other donors' samples.

The count of this clone is one. This chain connects TRBV7-2 to TRBJ1-2; tentatively, D is TRBD1 (5 bases). CDR3 length: 14 residues. The V gene's germline CDR1 is SGHTA and CDR2 FQGNSA. With 4 bases removed from V and 2 bases from J, the gap between germline ends came to 11 bases. Here the CDR3 reads CASSSPRGNYGYTF. DNA for the CDR3: TGTGCCAGCAGCTCCCCCCGGGGGAACTATGGCTACACCTTC.

The chain has TRBV5-6 and TRBJ2-3; 12 nucleotides align to TRBD2. Germline V gene data show CDR1 as SGHDT and CDR2 as YYEEEE. V was clipped by 4 bases and J by 0 bases; unmatched bases: 6. This CDR3 has 17 amino acids. The CDR3 spells CASSLRTSGTSTDTQYF. The CDR3 nucleotides are TGTGCCAGCAGCCTAAGGACTAGCGGGACTAGCACAGATACGCAGTATTTT. Drawing the rest from reference TRBV5-6 and TRBJ2-3, the complete variable domain is DAGVTQSPTHLIKTRGQQVTLRCSPKSGHDTVSWYQQALGQGPQFIFQYYEEEERQRGNFPDRFSGHQFPNYSSELNVNALLLGDSALYLCASSLRTSGTSTDTQYFGPGTRLTVL.

This clone has only a few counts. This likely traces to a read error, being one base from a far larger clone. Distinct nucleotide sequences in the sample also encode this CDR3. V usage is TRBV30 and J usage is TRBJ1-1, with a possible D match to TRBD1 (6 bases). This CDR3 region has 12 residues. With 5 bases removed from V and 6 bases from J, the gap between germline ends came to 13 bases. From germline, CDR1 is GTSNPN and CDR2 SVGIG (reference sequence). This CDR3 is CAWGGGRSEAFF. The CDR3 coding sequence is TGTGCCTGGGGAGGGGGGCGGTCTGAAGCTTTCTTT.

The chain couples TRBV21-1 to TRBJ2-3; the table gives TRBD2 as D, unverified against the DNA. TRBV21-1 is designated a pseudogene. CDR3 length: 18 amino acids. CDR3 amino acids: CASSKIVGGRLFADTQYF. CDR3 coding DNA: TGTGCCAGCAGCAAAATAGTAGGCGGGAGGCTCTTCGCAGATACGCAGTATTTT.

The rearrangement links TRBV19 to TRBJ2-5, with 7 bases identical to TRBD2. The V gene end was trimmed by 3 bases and the J gene end by 5 bases; junction bases not matched to a gene: 6. The CDR3 consists of 14 residues. CDR1 and CDR2 (germline): LNHDA, SQIVND (reference sequence). CDR3 protein: CASSMSRDYETQYF. The DNA for the CDR3 is TGTGCCAGTAGTATGTCCCGGGACTACGAGACCCAGTACTTC.

The chain has TRBV5-1 and TRBJ1-6; D unresolved. This CDR3 comprises 16 residues. The germline V and J ends were trimmed by 0 bases and 5 bases, with 12 bases remaining between them. The germline V gene encodes CDR1 SGHRS and CDR2 YFSETQ. CDR3: CASSLDGAMNNSPLHF. The CDR3 DNA sequence: TGCGCCAGCAGCTTGGATGGAGCAATGAATAATTCACCCCTCCACTTT.

The chain has TRBV10-3 and TRBJ2-7, with D perhaps TRBD1 (6 bases). Trimming took 2 bases from V and 2 from J, leaving 10 bases between them. Per germline, CDR1 ENHRY and CDR2 SYGVKD. The CDR3 consists of 14 residues. The CDR3 nucleotides read TGTGCCATCAGTGAGCCGGACAGCCCCTACGAGCAGTACTTC. Amino acid sequence: CAISEPDSPYEQYF.

The J gene is TRBJ2-7, the V gene TRBV9; D call uncertain. Germline CDR1 and CDR2: SGDLS and YYNGEE. The CDR3 totals 13 residues. V was clipped by 7 bases and J by 1 base, with 12 bases between them. This CDR3 is CASSLGESYEQYF. The CDR3 DNA sequence: TGTGCCAGCTCGCTCGGCGAGTCCTACGAGCAGTACTTC.

This clone occurred a few times. The CDR3 loop reads CASRTSGRYTQYF. The CDR3 coding sequence is TGTGCCAGCAGGACTAGCGGGAGGTATACGCAGTATTTT. The chain combines TRBV27 with TRBJ2-3; 13 bases line up with TRBD2. Germline V gives CDR1 MNHEY, CDR2 SMNVEV (reference sequence). The CDR3 runs to 13 residues. Trimming at V came to 6 bases and at J to 7 bases, leaving 1 base not matched to a gene.

The genes are TRBV30 and TRBJ1-3, with a possible D match to TRBD1 (6 bases). Germline V gene data show CDR1 as GTSNPN and CDR2 as SVGIG (reference sequence). The CDR3 loop spans 15 amino acids. Trimming took off 3 bases at V and 2 bases at J, with 14 bases between the two ends. CDR3 sequence: CAWSPRGLPGNTIYF. The CDR3 nucleotides are TGTGCCTGGAGCCCCAGGGGCCTACCTGGAAACACCATATATTTT.

The chain carries TRBV4-2 and TRBJ2-7; 8 bases agree with TRBD2. The germline gives CDR1 LGHNA, CDR2 YNFKEQ. Unmatched junction bases numbered 5, after V lost 0 bases and J lost 1 base. The CDR3 runs 16 residues. CDR3 in amino acids: CASSQDQRELSYEQYF. The CDR3 DNA follows: TGTGCCAGCAGCCAAGACCAGCGGGAGTTGTCCTACGAGCAGTACTTC.

V is TRBV18 and J is TRBJ2-7, with D perhaps matching TRBD2 (6 bases). Germline-derived CDR1 and CDR2 are KGHSH and LQKENI. V was clipped by 1 base and J by 2 bases, with 15 bases between them. The CDR3 has 16 amino acids. For the CDR3, the DNA is TGTGCCAGCTCACCACGGGTGGCTAGCGAAACCTACGAGCAGTACTTC. Its translation is CASSPRVASETYEQYF. Supplemented by reference TRBV18 and TRBJ2-7, the full variable domain reads NAGVMQNPRHLVRRRGQEARLRCSPMKGHSHVYWYRQLPEEGLKFMVYLQKENIIDESGMPKERFSAEFPKEGPSILRIQQVVRGDSAAYFCASSPRVASETYEQYFGPGTRLTVT.

This clone was recorded only once. The gene calls are TRBV2 and TRBJ2-5; D may correspond to TRBD1 or TRBD2 (6 bases each). The CDR3 has 13 residues. Trimming pared 3 bases from V and 7 bases from J, leaving 12 bases between. Germline V gene lookup returns CDR1 SNHLY and CDR2 FYNNEI. DNA for the CDR3: TGTGCCAGCAGTGATAAAGGGGGGATGACCCAGTACTTC. This gives the protein CASSDKGGMTQYF.

On this clone itself: The junction departs from germline at one end; a sequencing error may be responsible. This rearrangement joins TRBV15 to TRBJ2-5; D remains unclear. The CDR3 runs to 17 residues. Germline V lookup: CDR1 LNHNV, CDR2 YYDKDF (reference sequence). CDR3 DNA: TGTGCCACCAGCCGAGAGGTGCAGACACTTCTTGTGGAGACCCAGTACTTC. Translation: CATSREVQTLLVETQYF.

The chain recombines TRBV9 with TRBJ2-1; a possible D gene is TRBD2 (6 bases). V gave up 0 bases and J gave up 3 bases, with 16 bases separating them. The germline V gene has CDR1 SGDLS and CDR2 YYNGEE. The CDR3 totals 17 residues. CDR3 region: CASSVAGSGAIYNEQFF. CDR3 DNA: TGTGCCAGCAGCGTAGCTGGATCGGGAGCAATCTACAATGAGCAGTTCTTC.

The V and J genes are TRBV2 and TRBJ2-3, with 7 bases identical to TRBD2. V lost 6 bases, J lost 1 base, and 10 bases stayed unmatched. Germline CDR1 SNHLY, CDR2 FYNNEI. This CDR3 region has 16 residues. DNA for the CDR3: TGTGCCAGCAGAGACCAAGGACTAGTCGGCACAGATACGCAGTATTTT. Encoded protein: CASRDQGLVGTDTQYF.

The chain combines TRBV18 with TRBJ2-7; D possibly uses TRBD1 or TRBD2 (5 bases each). Germline CDR1 is KGHSH and CDR2 is LQKENI. V dropped 4 bases and J dropped 6 bases, with 13 bases sitting between them. This CDR3 is 13 amino acids long. For the CDR3, the DNA is TGTGCCAGCTCACTCGAATCGGGGCTCGAGCAGTACTTC. This encodes CASSLESGLEQYF.

The V and J genes are TRBV5-1 and TRBJ1-3; D remains ambiguous. CDR3 length: 13 amino acids. V lost 0 bases, J lost 0 bases, and 1 base lay in between. CDR1 is SGHRS and CDR2 is YFSETQ in the germline V gene. CDR3 nucleotide sequence: TGCGCCAGCAGCTTGGTCTCTGGAAACACCATATATTTT. This sequence encodes CASSLVSGNTIYF.

This rearrangement joins TRBV7-8 to TRBJ1-5; no reliable D call. CDR3 length: 16 residues. The germline V and J ends were trimmed by 5 bases and 2 bases, with 16 bases remaining between them. Per germline, CDR1 SGHVS and CDR2 FQNEAQ. The CDR3 is CASSLSYEAGNQPQHF. The CDR3 DNA sequence: TGTGCCAGCAGCCTATCGTACGAGGCAGGCAATCAGCCCCAGCATTTT.

Concerning this clone itself: This may come from a read error, since a much larger clone is one base off. Other DNA sequences within the sample encode an identical CDR3. The rearrangement joins TRBV30 to TRBJ1-5, with a tentative D call TRBD1 (6 bases). Germline V CDR1 and CDR2: GTSNPN, SVGIG (reference sequence). The CDR3 consists of 14 residues. This CDR3 is CAWSQDSSNQPQHF. In DNA, the CDR3 is TGCGCCTGGAGTCAGGACAGTAGCAATCAGCCCCAGCATTTT.

The chain recombines TRBV11-1 with TRBJ2-7; the D gene is possibly TRBD2 (5 bases). Per the germline V gene, CDR1 is SGHAT and CDR2 is FQDESV (reference sequence). V lost 1 base and J 7 bases, leaving 11 bases between the germline ends. CDR3 length: 13 residues. The CDR3 reads CASSLVRPGEQYF. The CDR3 nucleotides are TGTGCCAGCAGCTTAGTGAGGCCGGGAGAGCAGTACTTC.

This rearrangement joins TRBV19 to TRBJ2-7; weak D call: TRBD2 (6 bases). This CDR3 is built from 15 residues. Trimming removed 4 bases at V and 3 bases at J, with 16 bases between. Per the germline V gene, CDR1 is LNHDA and CDR2 is SQIVND (reference sequence). This CDR3 is CASSRNPGLNYEQYF. The CDR3 DNA reads TGTGCCAGTAGTAGGAACCCGGGACTTAACTACGAGCAGTACTTC. The full variable domain, rest sourced from reference TRBV19 and TRBJ2-7, is DGGITQSPKYLFRKEGQNVTLSCEQNLNHDAMYWYRQDPGQGLRLIYYSQIVNDFQKGDIAEGYSVSREKKESFPLTVTSAQKNPTAFYLCASSRNPGLNYEQYFGPGTRLTVT.

The V and J genes are TRBV10-3 and TRBJ2-3, with TRBD1 matching over 8 bases. The ends lost 0 bases at V and 5 bases at J; junction bases unmatched: 7. This CDR3 comprises 16 residues. The germline gives CDR1 ENHRY, CDR2 SYGVKD. The CDR3 region is CAISESTQGAGDTQYF. CDR3 in DNA: TGTGCCATCAGTGAGTCGACGCAGGGGGCAGGAGATACGCAGTATTTT.

The rearrangement joins TRBV4-2 to TRBJ2-3, with 14 bases that match TRBD2. V trimming: 4 bases; J trimming: 8 bases; junction bases outside the gene matches: 8. The CDR3 consists of 16 residues. Germline V CDR1 and CDR2: LGHNA, YNFKEQ. The CDR3 spells CASSLRPGTSGGTQYF. Written as DNA, the CDR3 is TGTGCCAGCAGCCTCCGTCCCGGGACTAGCGGGGGTACGCAGTATTTT.

This sequence joins TRBV4-2 and TRBJ2-1; no clear D. This CDR3 is 17 amino acids long. Trimming stripped 2 bases from V and 5 bases from J, with 19 bases between. Germline-derived CDR1 and CDR2 are LGHNA and YNFKEQ. CDR3 amino acids: CASSQRQTVAGDNEQFF. CDR3 sequence (DNA): TGTGCCAGCAGCCAACGCCAGACTGTGGCTGGGGACAATGAGCAGTTCTTC.

This chain links TRBV7-3 with TRBJ2-1; D is ambiguous. CDR3 length: 15 amino acids. V lost 2 bases, J lost 4 bases, and 12 bases lay in between. Per germline, CDR1 SGHTA and CDR2 FQGTGA. CDR3 amino acids: CASSLLGWPYNEQFF. CDR3 nucleotides: TGTGCCAGCAGCTTACTAGGGTGGCCTTACAATGAGCAGTTCTTC.

The J gene is TRBJ2-2, the V gene TRBV5-6; no firm D call. The V end was cut by 2 bases, the J end by 3 bases, with 11 bases between. This CDR3 is 15 amino acids long. Germline lookup yields CDR1 SGHDT and CDR2 YYEEEE. In nucleotides, the CDR3 is TGTGCCAGCAGCTTCGCCCCCCCGGACACCGGGGAGCTGTTTTTT. This codes for CASSFAPPDTGELFF.